The clone carrying this TCR beta chain was recorded once. The antigen is not known. The entry originates in a study of cytomegalovirus exposure and HLA in healthy donors. Overall study results and limits: V- and J-gene trimming of TCR beta was linked (in a later analysis) to a missense DCLRE1C variant. Later, TCR association rates were found to vary by HLA locus, highest for DRB1 and lowest for HLA-C. Despite most TCR sequences being rare, some public TCRs occurred in many donors.

The CDR3 covers 15 residues. CDR1 PRHDT and CDR2 FYEKMQ come from the germline V gene (reference sequence). V lost 4 bases and J 5 bases, leaving 15 bases between the germline ends. PCR employed 60 Vbeta and 13 Jbeta primers. Sequencing was performed with immunoSEQ multiplex PCR; in TCRdb, only in-frame clones are kept and a portion is missing. The sample consists of approximately 220,000 clones, 75% to 90% of them appearing once. The sample consisted of PBMCs. This receptor was taken from a boy younger than 10 in good health and CMV-seronegative. V usage is TRBV13 and J usage is TRBJ2-1, with D perhaps matching TRBD1 (6 bases). This chain's CDR3 is CASSSPGTPDNEQFF. The CDR3, as DNA: TGTGCCAGCAGCTCCCCCGGGACACCCGACAATGAGCAGTTCTTC.